These 27 T cell receptor beta chains were sequenced from one sample in a study of cytomegalovirus exposure and HLA in healthy donors. Researchers ran the PCR with 60 Vbeta and 13 Jbeta primers. Assay: immunoSEQ multiplex PCR; the TCRdb copy retains only in-frame clones and omits some. The sample carries about 130,000 clones, about 80% recorded once. Sequencing used PBMCs. The origin of the receptors is a man aged 30 to 39 in good health and CMV-seronegative.

This clone was detected a few times. The junction departs from germline at one end; a sequencing error may be responsible. V gene TRBV27 combines with J gene TRBJ1-1, with TRBD1 matching over 10 bases. Germline loops: CDR1 MNHEY, CDR2 SMNVEV (reference sequence). This CDR3 spans 12 amino acids. In DNA, the CDR3 is TGTGCCAGCAGTTTACCGGGACAGGGGAAACACTTT. Translation gives CASSLPGQGKHF.

The chain is built from TRBV19 and TRBJ1-4; weak D call: TRBD1 (5 bases). Germline CDR1 LNHDA, CDR2 SQIVND (reference sequence). This CDR3 is built from 16 residues. The V and J ends lost 0 bases and 7 bases respectively, with 15 bases between them. CDR3 residues: CASSIDRPLGAEKLFF. CDR3 sequence (DNA): TGTGCCAGTAGTATAGATAGGCCCCTAGGGGCTGAAAAACTGTTTTTT.

The chain joins TRBV11-3 to TRBJ2-3, with TRBD2 matching 7 bases. The CDR3 is made up of 15 amino acids. After removal of 1 base from V and 6 bases from J, the junction contained 7 bases not matched to a gene. Germline CDR1 and CDR2: SGHNT and YENEEA. The CDR3 loop is CASSLGGREGDTQYF. The CDR3 bases are TGTGCCAGCAGCTTAGGTGGAAGGGAGGGGGATACGCAGTATTTT.

This clone has a handful of counts. The chain uses TRBV19 and TRBJ2-5, with 13 bases aligning to TRBD2. V shed 3 bases, J shed 4 bases, and the junction held 8 bases outside the gene matches. Per germline, CDR1 LNHDA and CDR2 SQIVND (reference sequence). The CDR3 consists of 17 residues. CDR3 protein: CASSMIGLAGVLETQYF. As DNA, the CDR3 is TGTGCCAGTAGTATGATTGGACTAGCGGGAGTTCTAGAGACCCAGTACTTC.

This clone was detected only once. The chain joins TRBV14 to TRBJ2-1; D possibly corresponds to TRBD2 (6 bases). The CDR3 loop spans 13 amino acids. Germline CDR1 reads SGHDN; CDR2 reads FVKESK. Trimming removed 4 bases at V and 5 bases at J, with 9 bases between. CDR3 region: CASSPGVHNEQFF. For the CDR3, the DNA is TGTGCCAGCAGCCCGGGGGTGCACAATGAGCAGTTCTTC.

The rearrangement uses TRBV10-3 and TRBJ2-1; no firm D call. CDR3 length equals 11 residues. CDR1 is ENHRY and CDR2 is SYGVKD in the germline V gene. The DNA of the CDR3 is TGTGCTAGCAGCTCCTACAATGAGCAGTTCTTC. Its translation: CASSSYNEQFF.

The genes are TRBV11-2 and TRBJ1-2, with D uncertain. Trimming took 1 base from V and 8 from J, leaving 11 bases between them. The CDR3 is 13 amino acids. Germline V CDR1 and CDR2: SGHAT, FQNNGV. Here the CDR3 DNA reads TGTGCCAGCAGCTTAGCAGGATTTGAAGGCTACACCTTC. Protein sequence: CASSLAGFEGYTF. Full variable domain (missing parts from reference TRBV11-2 and TRBJ1-2): EAGVAQSPRYKIIEKRQSVAFWCNPISGHATLYWYQQILGQGPKLLIQFQNNGVVDDSQLPKDRFSAERLKGVDSTLKIQPAKLEDSAVYLCASSLAGFEGYTFGSGTRLTVV.

The chain carries TRBV5-1 and TRBJ2-2; 8 positions match TRBD2. The trim removed 0 bases at V and 4 bases at J, leaving 8 bases unmatched. In germline, CDR1 is SGHRS, CDR2 YFSETQ. CDR3 length equals 17 residues. The DNA for the CDR3 is TGCGCCAGCAGCTTGGTTTTCTCTAGCGGGCGCACCGGGGAGCTGTTTTTT. It yields the protein CASSLVFSSGRTGELFF. The entire variable domain, with the rest obtained from reference TRBV5-1 and TRBJ2-2, is as follows: KAGVTQTPRYLIKTRGQQVTLSCSPISGHRSVSWYQQTPGQGLQFLFEYFSETQRNKGNFPGRFSGRQFSNSRSEMNVSTLELGDSALYLCASSLVFSSGRTGELFFGEGSRLTVL.

This clone was observed a few times. The CDR3 reads CAISDRGGTRDEEQYF. The CDR3 bases are TGTGCCATCAGTGACCGGGGAGGGACTAGAGATGAGGAGCAGTACTTC. The chain recombines TRBV10-3 with TRBJ2-7; 8 bases agree with TRBD2. The CDR3 runs 16 residues. In germline, CDR1 is ENHRY, CDR2 SYGVKD. V gave up 3 bases and J gave up 7 bases; unmatched junction bases: 14.

J is TRBJ2-7 and V is TRBV7-2; 8 bases are shared with TRBD1. CDR1 SGHTA and CDR2 FQGNSA come from the germline V gene. This CDR3 has 15 residues. V lost 1 base and J lost 2; bases outside the gene matches: 4. The CDR3 DNA reads TGTGCCAGCAGCTTAGTTGGACAGGGCCCCTACGAGCAGTACTTC. Translating it yields CASSLVGQGPYEQYF.

The chain employs TRBV9 and TRBJ1-2; TRBD1 is a possible D gene (5 bases). The CDR3 is 17 residues long. Trimming took 0 bases from V and 0 from J, leaving 15 bases between them. Germline V gene lookup returns CDR1 SGDLS and CDR2 YYNGEE. CDR3 DNA sequence: TGTGCCAGCAGCGTAGTATCAGGGAACCCAGCTAACTATGGCTACACCTTC. This translates into CASSVVSGNPANYGYTF.

The chain has TRBV6-1 and TRBJ1-1, with D perhaps TRBD1 (5 bases). CDR1 MNHNS and CDR2 SASEGT come from the germline V gene. CDR3 size: 12 residues. V lost 5 bases, J lost 13 bases, and 17 bases lay in between. The CDR3 nucleotides are TGTGCCAGCAGTTCCAACAGGCTTGATGATTTCTTT. Translating gives CASSSNRLDDFF.

The rearrangement links TRBV5-5 to TRBJ2-1, with D possibly matching TRBD2 (6 bases). CDR3 size: 14 residues. V dropped 4 bases and J dropped 2 bases, with 10 bases sitting between them. Germline V gene lookup returns CDR1 SGHKS and CDR2 YYEKEE (reference sequence). The CDR3 DNA sequence: TGTGCCAGCAGCCACGGGGGAACCTACAATGAGCAGTTCTTC. Its protein is CASSHGGTYNEQFF.

The chain links TRBV5-6 to TRBJ1-2, with D perhaps matching TRBD1 (6 bases). This CDR3 contains 15 residues. Trimming left V 0 bases short and J 0 bases short, with 9 bases between. Germline V gene sequence: CDR1 SGHDT, CDR2 YYEEEE. The CDR3, as DNA: TGTGCCAGCAGCTTGGGCTACAGGGCTAACTATGGCTACACCTTC. Translating it yields CASSLGYRANYGYTF. Full variable domain (rest looked up from reference TRBV5-6 and TRBJ1-2): DAGVTQSPTHLIKTRGQQVTLRCSPKSGHDTVSWYQQALGQGPQFIFQYYEEEERQRGNFPDRFSGHQFPNYSSELNVNALLLGDSALYLCASSLGYRANYGYTFGSGTRLTVV.

The CDR3 here is CASSFIRAQGVSGYTF. The CDR3 DNA sequence: TGCGCCAGCAGCTTTATCCGGGCTCAAGGGGTGAGTGGCTACACCTTC. The chain links TRBV4-1 to TRBJ1-2; D possibly corresponds to TRBD1 (5 bases). CDR1 and CDR2 from the germline V gene are MGHRA and YSYEKL. V dropped 5 bases and J dropped 7 bases, with 23 bases sitting between them. This CDR3 spans 16 amino acids.

This sequence joins TRBV7-6 and TRBJ2-7; 9 nucleotides agree with TRBD1. Germline lookup yields CDR1 SGHVS and CDR2 FNYEAQ. V dropped 4 bases and J dropped 2; count of bases not matched to a gene: 6. This CDR3 comprises 15 residues. The CDR3 DNA sequence: TGTGCCAGCAGCTGGACAGGGGCTGGGACCTACGAGCAGTACTTC. It translates to CASSWTGAGTYEQYF.

The rearrangement uses TRBV2 and TRBJ2-1; perhaps TRBD1 as D (5 bases). Trimming removed 7 bases at V and 6 bases at J, with 10 bases between. Germline CDR1 SNHLY, CDR2 FYNNEI. CDR3 size: 12 residues. The CDR3 loop reads CASKGSGNEQFF. The CDR3 bases are TGTGCCAGCAAGGGGTCGGGCAATGAGCAGTTCTTC.

This chain links TRBV6-6 with TRBJ2-7; 9 bases are a match to TRBD2. The CDR3 extends over 15 amino acids. V shed 2 bases, J shed 5 bases, and the junction held 7 bases outside the gene matches. Germline CDR1 is MNHNY and CDR2 is SVGAGI (reference sequence). CDR3 bases: TGTGCCAGCAGTTACGTCGCTAGCGGGACTGACGAGCAGTACTTC. Protein sequence: CASSYVASGTDEQYF.

As for this clone: This sample includes further DNA sequences coding for the same CDR3. The chain links TRBV10-1 to TRBJ2-1; the D gene is possibly TRBD2 (6 bases). V was pared by 4 bases and J by 8 bases, with 15 bases between. Germline V CDR1 and CDR2: WNHNN, SYGVQD (reference sequence). This CDR3 has 14 amino acids. CDR3 bases: TGCGCCAGCAGTGGCGACCTAGGCGGGGATGAGCAGTTCTTC. Protein product: CASSGDLGGDEQFF.

DNA for the CDR3: TGTGCCAGTAGCTCAGGGCTCGAGCAGTACTTC. Amino acid sequence: CASSSGLEQYF. The V call is TRBV19, the J call TRBJ2-7, with D tentatively TRBD1 (5 bases). The CDR3 loop spans 11 amino acids. Per the germline V gene, CDR1 is LNHDA and CDR2 is SQIVND (reference sequence). The V end lost 6 bases, the J end lost 6 bases, and 9 bases lay between the germline ends.

This clone was seen only once. J is TRBJ2-5 and V is TRBV7-9; tentative D call: TRBD2 (5 bases). The CDR3 has 13 residues. The V gene lost 8 bases and the J gene lost 2 bases, with 12 bases spanning the gap. Germline V gene sequence: CDR1 SEHNR, CDR2 FQNEAQ (reference sequence). The DNA of the CDR3 is TGTGCCAGCGGCCCGGGGTGGCAAGAGACCCAGTACTTC. Its translation: CASGPGWQETQYF.

V is TRBV11-2 and J is TRBJ2-1, with TRBD2 matching over 8 bases. V gave up 0 bases and J gave up 0 bases; unmatched junction bases: 4. The CDR3 contains 17 residues. Germline V gives CDR1 SGHAT, CDR2 FQNNGV. This CDR3 reads CASSLEALAGSYNEQFF. CDR3 DNA: TGTGCCAGCAGCTTAGAAGCTCTAGCGGGCTCCTACAATGAGCAGTTCTTC. The whole variable domain, filled in from reference TRBV11-2 and TRBJ2-1, reads EAGVAQSPRYKIIEKRQSVAFWCNPISGHATLYWYQQILGQGPKLLIQFQNNGVVDDSQLPKDRFSAERLKGVDSTLKIQPAKLEDSAVYLCASSLEALAGSYNEQFFGPGTRLTVL.

The J gene is TRBJ1-5, the V gene TRBV7-2; 7 nucleotides agree with TRBD1. The CDR3 sequence is 14 residues long. The V segment lost 5 bases and the J segment 4 bases; nucleotides outside the gene matches: 5. The germline V gene has CDR1 SGHTA and CDR2 FQGNSA. The CDR3 DNA reads as TGTGCCAGCAGCCAACAGGGGCGGAATCAGCCCCAGCATTTT. It encodes CASSQQGRNQPQHF.

V and J are TRBV9 and TRBJ2-1; 14 nucleotides match TRBD2. This CDR3 has 16 amino acids. The J segment lost 6 bases and the V segment lost 4 bases, leaving 6 bases of the junction unmatched. Germline CDR1 and CDR2: SGDLS and YYNGEE. CDR3 sequence reads: CASSRSGTSGSNEQFF. The CDR3 bases are TGTGCCAGCAGCAGATCCGGGACTAGCGGGAGCAATGAGCAGTTCTTC.

A note on this clone: The junction differs from germline at one of its ends, possibly a read error. The chain joins TRBV5-5 to TRBJ1-1; 10 bases are shared with TRBD1. The CDR3 runs to 16 residues. Per the germline V gene, CDR1 is SGHKS and CDR2 is YYEKEE (reference sequence). In DNA, the CDR3 is TGTGCCAGCAGCAGGGACAGGGGATGGCTGAACGCTGAAGCTTTCTTT. It specifies CASSRDRGWLNAEAFF.

The V call is TRBV29-1, the J call TRBJ2-1; D unresolved. The germline gives CDR1 SQVTM, CDR2 ANQGSEA. Trimming took 6 bases from V and 8 from J, leaving 14 bases between them. The CDR3 covers 12 residues. The CDR3 DNA is TGCAGCGTAGCTCCCCCGTCTCATGAGCAGTTCTTC. Its translation is CSVAPPSHEQFF.

The chain joins TRBV5-4 to TRBJ1-2, with D possibly TRBD1 on 6 matching bases. This CDR3 has 13 residues. CDR1 and CDR2 from the germline V gene are SGHNT and YYREEE (reference sequence). Trimming cost V 0 bases and J 7 bases, with 10 bases left between them. For the CDR3, the DNA is TGTGCCAGCAGCTTGGAGGCAGGGGTTGGCTACACCTTC. Its translation is CASSLEAGVGYTF.